This T cell receptor beta chain was captured by sequencing in a study of T-cell memory formation after mild COVID-19. The study, taken as a whole, reports: Several responding clones turned up in pre-infection memory, indicating that cross-reactive memory may have taken part.

CDR3 length: 15 residues. Per germline, CDR1 DFQATT and CDR2 SNEGSKA (reference sequence). V was clipped by 3 bases and J by 5 bases; unmatched bases: 9. TCRdb re-called the 5' RACE reads through MiXCR, storing one row per CDR3 protein. The data contain some 110,000 distinct CDR3 sequences, about 17% of them singletons. With respect to this clonotype: Its specificity is unknown.

Sequenced sample: PBMCs or a T cell subset sorted from them (not recorded which). V usage is TRBV20-1 and J usage is TRBJ1-2; 10 bases are a match to TRBD1. The source of this sequence is an adult woman who had mild COVID-19 (a few samples of this study predate the infection). Cell type and time point are not known. The CDR3, as DNA: TGCAGTGCTAGGGCACCGACAGGGGGCGTTTATGGCTACACCTTC. It translates to CSARAPTGGVYGYTF.